The 23 T cell receptor beta chains presented below share a single source sample, sequenced in a study of blood T cell repertoires in COVID-19. Libraries were prepared by immunoSEQ multiplex PCR; TCRdb keeps only in-frame clonotypes and omits some of them. The repertoire holds 80,000 to 100,000 clones, with 78% as singletons. Source material: peripheral blood. These receptors were obtained from a human donor in a cohort sampled during active COVID-19.

The gene calls are TRBV18 and TRBJ1-5; the match to TRBD1 covers 8 bases. CDR3 length: 15 residues. Per germline, CDR1 KGHSH and CDR2 LQKENI. V lost 3 bases, J lost 6 bases, and 7 bases stayed unmatched. The CDR3 here is CASSPPGQVSQPQHF. As DNA, the CDR3 is TGTGCCAGCTCACCCCCGGGACAGGTGAGTCAGCCCCAGCATTTT.

V gene TRBV27 combines with J gene TRBJ1-4, with D unresolved. V was shortened by 4 bases and J by 7 bases, with 7 bases between the two germline ends. CDR1 is MNHEY and CDR2 is SMNVEV in the germline V gene (reference sequence). This CDR3 comprises 12 residues. The CDR3 is CASSSKFEKLFF. In DNA form, the CDR3 reads TGTGCCAGCAGTTCCAAATTTGAAAAACTGTTTTTT.

V usage is TRBV9 and J usage is TRBJ1-1, with TRBD1 as a possible D gene (6 bases). The CDR3 contains 18 residues. Germline V lookup: CDR1 SGDLS, CDR2 YYNGEE. V lost 4 bases and J lost 1, with 23 bases in between. This CDR3 is CASSTRSGAELSNTEAFF. CDR3 in DNA: TGTGCCAGCAGCACCCGTTCAGGGGCCGAGTTGTCGAACACTGAAGCTTTCTTT.

The chain recombines TRBV7-2 with TRBJ2-3; 12 bases map to TRBD2. Per the germline V gene, CDR1 is SGHTA and CDR2 is FQGNSA. This CDR3 is built from 19 residues. V lost 1 base, J lost 0 bases, and 8 bases stayed unmatched. In nucleotides, the CDR3 is TGTGCCAGCAGCTTAGTCCTTTCTAGCGGGGGGGGTAGCACAGATACGCAGTATTTT. This encodes CASSLVLSSGGGSTDTQYF.

This clone is a singleton in its sample. Within the sample, other DNA sequences also encode this same CDR3. V gene TRBV29-1 combines with J gene TRBJ1-1; D unclear. This CDR3 is 11 amino acids long. Trimming pared 4 bases from V and 4 bases from J, leaving 7 bases between. Germline V gene lookup returns CDR1 SQVTM and CDR2 ANQGSEA. Here the CDR3 reads CSVARGTEAFF. The CDR3 bases are TGCAGCGTTGCTCGGGGCACTGAAGCTTTCTTT. Full variable domain (remainder filled in from reference TRBV29-1 and TRBJ1-1): SAVISQKPSRDICQRGTSLTIQCQVDSQVTMMFWYRQQPGQSLTLIATANQGSEATYESGFVIDKFPISRPNLTFSTLTVSNMSPEDSSIYLCSVARGTEAFFGQGTRLTVV.

This rearrangement joins TRBV29-1 to TRBJ2-2, with D possibly matching TRBD1 (5 bases). CDR1 is SQVTM and CDR2 is ANQGSEA in the germline V gene. V lost 6 bases and J lost 4, with 12 bases in between. This CDR3 contains 13 residues. The CDR3 protein is CSVGQGSTGELFF. The CDR3 DNA sequence: TGCAGCGTAGGGCAGGGAAGCACCGGGGAGCTGTTTTTT.

This clone was recorded once. The V and J genes are TRBV7-2 and TRBJ2-3; D is undetermined. The ends were cut back, 2 bases at V and 5 bases at J, with 5 bases in the middle. Germline CDR1 is SGHTA and CDR2 is FQGNSA. The length of the CDR3 is 12 residues. The CDR3 reads CASSLSLDTQYF. As DNA, the CDR3 is TGTGCCAGCAGCTTATCGTTAGATACGCAGTATTTT.

The chain is built from TRBV27 and TRBJ2-3, with 9 bases identical to TRBD2. CDR3 size: 16 residues. Trimming cost V 0 bases and J 4 bases; bases outside gene matches: 5. Germline values: CDR1 MNHEY, CDR2 SMNVEV (reference sequence). CDR3 bases: TGTGCCAGCAGTTTATCGGCTAGCGGGATTTCAGATACGCAGTATTTT. Protein: CASSLSASGISDTQYF.

The J gene is TRBJ2-1, the V gene TRBV2; 16 nucleotides align to TRBD2. Germline trimming cut 7 bases from V and 9 bases from J; bases unmatched to any gene: 6. Per the germline V gene, CDR1 is SNHLY and CDR2 is FYNNEI. The CDR3 runs 15 residues. CDR3 residues: CASTGTSGGAAEQFF. The CDR3 DNA follows: TGTGCCAGCACCGGGACTAGCGGGGGGGCCGCTGAGCAGTTCTTC.

This clone is classed as medium-sized. The identical CDR3 is also encoded by other nucleotide sequences in the sample. V usage is TRBV27 and J usage is TRBJ2-7; 8 positions agree with TRBD1. The germline V gene encodes CDR1 MNHEY and CDR2 SMNVEV (reference sequence). This CDR3 has 12 amino acids. The junction had 2 bases not matched to a gene; V was cut back by 3 bases and J by 7 bases. This CDR3 reads CASSFTGGEQYV. The DNA of the CDR3 is TGTGCCAGCAGTTTCACAGGGGGGGAGCAGTACGTC.

This clone appeared a single time. The chain is built from TRBV28 and TRBJ2-4; 7 nucleotides agree with TRBD1. The CDR3 totals 18 residues. With V trimmed by 0 bases and J by 0 bases, 8 bases remained unmatched. CDR1 MDHEN and CDR2 SYDVKM come from the germline V gene. As DNA, the CDR3 is TGTGCCAGCAGTTTATGGGGGTTCACAGGGGAAGCCAAAAACATTCAGTACTTC. It specifies CASSLWGFTGEAKNIQYF.

The rearrangement links TRBV24-1 to TRBJ2-2; 10 bases are shared with TRBD2. The V segment lost 5 bases and the J segment 1 base; nucleotides outside the gene matches: 3. CDR3 length: 16 amino acids. The germline V gene encodes CDR1 KGHDR and CDR2 SFDVKD. This CDR3 reads CATSAPSGGNTGELFF. As DNA, the CDR3 is TGTGCCACCAGTGCTCCTAGCGGGGGGAACACCGGGGAGCTGTTTTTT.

The J gene is TRBJ2-1, the V gene TRBV6-5; 7 bases agree with TRBD2. CDR1 MNHEY and CDR2 SVGAGI come from the germline V gene. V gave up 0 bases and J gave up 14 bases; unmatched junction bases: 7. The CDR3 runs 13 residues. This CDR3 reads CASSYSFREVEFF. Written as DNA, the CDR3 is TGTGCCAGCAGTTACTCGTTTCGGGAGGTCGAGTTCTTC.

Concerning this clone: This specimen includes other DNA sequences encoding the same CDR3. The rearrangement uses TRBV28 and TRBJ2-3; TRBD1 agrees at 8 bases. V trimming: 3 bases; J trimming: 6 bases; junction bases outside the gene matches: 5. This CDR3 is 14 amino acids long. From germline, CDR1 is MDHEN and CDR2 SYDVKM. CDR3 loop: CASSFGQGGDTQYF. CDR3 nucleotides: TGTGCCAGCAGTTTTGGACAGGGTGGGGATACGCAGTATTTT. Filled out from reference TRBV28 and TRBJ2-3, the complete variable domain reads DVKVTQSSRYLVKRTGEKVFLECVQDMDHENMFWYRQDPGLGLRLIYFSYDVKMKEKGDIPEGYSVSREKKERFSLILESASTNQTSMYLCASSFGQGGDTQYFGPGTRLTVL.

This chain uses TRBV6-6 with TRBJ1-6; a weak D match, TRBD1 (6 bases). The V gene's germline CDR1 is MNHNY and CDR2 SVGAGI (reference sequence). This CDR3 region has 16 residues. Trimming removed 7 bases from V and 0 bases from J, with 13 bases in between. The CDR3 spells CASTYRVGSYNSPLHF. Written as DNA, the CDR3 is TGTGCCAGCACCTACAGGGTGGGCTCCTATAATTCACCCCTCCACTTT.

This clone was recorded a few times. The V gene is TRBV10-2, the J gene TRBJ2-1; D is unclear. Germline CDR1 is WSHSY and CDR2 is SAAADI. The V and J ends lost 7 bases and 8 bases respectively, with 12 bases between them. This CDR3 contains 12 residues. This chain's CDR3 is CASTPSRDEQFF. The CDR3 DNA follows: TGCGCCAGCACCCCTTCCCGGGATGAGCAGTTCTTC.

There are a few counts of this clone. This chain connects TRBV11-2 to TRBJ1-1; D ambiguous. V was trimmed by 1 base and J by 0 bases, leaving 3 bases between them. The CDR3 totals 13 residues. Germline V gene sequence: CDR1 SGHAT, CDR2 FQNNGV. CDR3 in DNA: TGTGCCAGCAGCTTAGGGCTGAACACTGAAGCTTTCTTT. Amino acid sequence: CASSLGLNTEAFF.

CDR3 sequence: CASRGTAGKKETQYF. CDR3 sequence (DNA): TGTGCCAGCAGGGGGACCGCGGGAAAGAAAGAGACCCAGTACTTC. The chain carries TRBV2 and TRBJ2-5, with D perhaps matching TRBD2 (6 bases). Trimming took 6 bases from V and 3 from J, leaving 17 bases between them. Per germline, CDR1 SNHLY and CDR2 FYNNEI. The CDR3 extends over 15 amino acids.

This rearrangement joins TRBV2 to TRBJ2-7; D call uncertain. V lost 2 bases and J 0 bases, leaving 8 bases between the germline ends. From germline, CDR1 is SNHLY and CDR2 FYNNEI. The CDR3 sequence is 14 residues long. DNA for the CDR3: TGTGCCAGCAGTGAATCCCTTATCTCCTACGAGCAGTACTTC. The encoded protein is CASSESLISYEQYF. The variable domain in full, completed from reference TRBV2 and TRBJ2-7, reads EPEVTQTPSHQVTQMGQEVILRCVPISNHLYFYWYRQILGQKVEFLVSFYNNEISEKSEIFDDQFSVERPDGSNFTLKIRSTKLEDSAMYFCASSESLISYEQYFGPGTRLTVT.

This chain joins TRBV6-5 and TRBJ1-5; D is unresolved. Trimming took off 0 bases at V and 7 bases at J, with 13 bases between the two ends. The germline CDR1 and CDR2 sequences are MNHEY and SVGAGI. The CDR3 is 15 amino acids. The CDR3 reads CASSYSRPSRQPQHF. The CDR3, as DNA: TGTGCCAGCAGTTACTCGAGGCCCTCGCGGCAGCCCCAGCATTTT.

This chain links TRBV9 with TRBJ1-2; the match to TRBD1 covers 8 bases. The V and J ends lost 4 bases and 3 bases, in that order; junction bases with no gene match: 5. Per the germline V gene, CDR1 is SGDLS and CDR2 is YYNGEE. The CDR3 totals 14 residues. Written as DNA, the CDR3 is TGTGCCAGCAGCCATGGACAGGGCGACTATGGCTACACCTTC. The encoded protein is CASSHGQGDYGYTF.

V and J are TRBV6-5 and TRBJ2-3; D is perhaps TRBD1 (5 bases). Germline CDR1 is MNHEY and CDR2 is SVGAGI. The CDR3 covers 14 residues. With 2 bases removed from V and 5 bases from J, the gap between germline ends came to 11 bases. In nucleotides, the CDR3 is TGTGCCAGCAGTTACGGGATAAGGGGAGATACGCAGTATTTT. Translated: CASSYGIRGDTQYF.

This clone was found a few times. V gene TRBV11-2 combines with J gene TRBJ2-1; D uncertain. CDR1 SGHAT and CDR2 FQNNGV come from the germline V gene. The V and J ends lost 6 bases and 2 bases respectively, with 14 bases between them. This CDR3 contains 15 residues. CDR3 sequence reads: CASRLTDLTYNEQFF. The CDR3 DNA is TGTGCCAGCAGACTCACTGATCTAACCTACAATGAGCAGTTCTTC.